The present TCR beta chain was sequenced within a study of blood T cell repertoires in COVID-19. The repertoire was sequenced with immunoSEQ multiplex PCR; TCRdb's copy has only in-frame clones and lacks some. The sample records approximately 140,000 clones, approximately 87% being singletons. Germline CDR1 and CDR2: SGHRS and YFSETQ. V was cut by 2 bases and J by 1 base, with 12 bases left in between. CDR3 size: 15 residues. The J gene is TRBJ1-1, the V gene TRBV5-1; D unresolved. Sequencing input: peripheral blood. The receptor was isolated from a man aged 80 or over with acute or convalescent COVID-19. The CDR3 region is CASSFLVSGNTEAFF. CDR3 DNA: TGCGCCAGCAGCTTCTTAGTTTCTGGGAACACTGAAGCTTTCTTT. Full variable domain (rest looked up from reference TRBV5-1 and TRBJ1-1): KAGVTQTPRYLIKTRGQQVTLSCSPISGHRSVSWYQQTPGQGLQFLFEYFSETQRNKGNFPGRFSGRQFSNSRSEMNVSTLELGDSALYLCASSFLVSGNTEAFFGQGTRLTVV.